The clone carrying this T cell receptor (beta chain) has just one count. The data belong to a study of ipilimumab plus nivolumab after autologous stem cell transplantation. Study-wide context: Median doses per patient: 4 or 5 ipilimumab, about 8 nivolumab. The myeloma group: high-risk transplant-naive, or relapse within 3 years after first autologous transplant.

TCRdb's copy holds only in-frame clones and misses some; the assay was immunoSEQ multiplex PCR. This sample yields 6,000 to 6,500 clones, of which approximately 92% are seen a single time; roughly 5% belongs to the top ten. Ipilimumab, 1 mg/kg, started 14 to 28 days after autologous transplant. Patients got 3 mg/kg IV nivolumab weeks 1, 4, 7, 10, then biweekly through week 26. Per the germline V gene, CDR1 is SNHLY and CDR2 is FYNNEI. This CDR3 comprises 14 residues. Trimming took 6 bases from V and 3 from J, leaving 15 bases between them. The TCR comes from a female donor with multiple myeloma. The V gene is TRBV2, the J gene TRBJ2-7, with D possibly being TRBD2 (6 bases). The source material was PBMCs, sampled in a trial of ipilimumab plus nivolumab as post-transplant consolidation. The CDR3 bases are TGTGCCAGCAGATGGGGACTGCAGAACTACGAGCAGTACTTC. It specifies CASRWGLQNYEQYF.